These T cell receptor beta chains were read from a single sample in a study of blood T cell repertoires in COVID-19. Profiling relied on immunoSEQ multiplex PCR, and the TCRdb table lists in-frame clones only, not all of them. This sample has fewer than 250,000 clones, with approximately 87% found just once. Material for sequencing was peripheral blood. The receptors originated from a woman between 45 and 60 years old with acute or convalescent COVID-19. Both conserved end residues are part of each CDR3. D genes are given only for firm matches. A clone size is listed for some rows: how often the clone was seen (once, few, many), or a class if it is expanded.

J	D	size	V	DNA	CDR3
TRBJ2-7	TRBD1	few	TRBV9	TGTGCCAGCAGCCCGCGGACAGGAACCTACGAGCAGTACTTC	CASSPRTGTYEQYF
TRBJ2-7	.	.	TRBV7-2	TGTGCCAGCAGCTTAAATAGCAAGTCCTACGAGCAGTACTTC	CASSLNSKSYEQYF
TRBJ2-6	TRBD1	.	TRBV5-4	TGTGCCAGCAGCCCAGGGACAGGCGCCTCTGGGGCCAACGTCCTGACTTTC	CASSPGTGASGANVLTF
TRBJ2-3	TRBD2	.	TRBV7-8	TGTGCCAGCAGCTTCCCAACCGGGGGGGCGAGCACAGATACGCAGTATTTT	CASSFPTGGASTDTQYF
TRBJ2-1	.	.	TRBV30	TGTGCCTGGAGCGACCCCCAGGTTGGGTTATACAATGAGCAGTTCTTC	CAWSDPQVGLYNEQFF
TRBJ2-7	.	.	TRBV9	TGTGCCAGACACACCAGTTACGAGCAGTACTTC	CARHTSYEQYF
TRBJ2-3	TRBD2	.	TRBV5-4	TGTGCCAGCAGCCAGACTAGCTGGAGGGAAGATACGCAGTATTTT	CASSQTSWREDTQYF
TRBJ2-4	TRBD1	.	TRBV5-4	TGTGCCAGCAGCTTGGCCTCAGGGGGTTTTGACATTCAGTACTTC	CASSLASGGFDIQYF
TRBJ2-5	.	.	TRBV5-1	TGCGCCAGCAGCACACCGACCGACGGGGAGACCCAGTACTTC	CASSTPTDGETQYF
TRBJ1-3	TRBD1	.	TRBV18	TGTGCCAGCTCACCAGTACCGGGACAGGGATTTTTGGGCGGAAACACCATATATTTT	CASSPVPGQGFLGGNTIYF
TRBJ2-1	TRBD1	.	TRBV6-2/TRBV6-3	TGTGCCAGCAGTTACCCGACGGACAGGGGCTTGCATGAGCAGTTCTTC	CASSYPTDRGLHEQFF
TRBJ1-6	TRBD1	.	TRBV3-1/TRBV3-2	TGTGCCAGCAGCCGCACCGACAGGGTACGGAATTCACCCCTCCACTTT	CASSRTDRVRNSPLHF
TRBJ1-5	TRBD1	.	TRBV5-6	TGTGCCAGCAGCTTGTACGGAGACAGGGTGCAAGATCAGCCCCAGCATTTT	CASSLYGDRVQDQPQHF
TRBJ1-5	.	once	TRBV7-2	TGTGCCAGCAGCTTAGTCGAAGGAGAGAATCAGCCCCAGCATTTT	CASSLVEGENQPQHF
TRBJ2-7	.	.	TRBV12-5	TGTGCTAGTGGTTTGATAGGAGGGATCTACGAGCAGTACTTC	CASGLIGGIYEQYF
TRBJ1-1	.	.	TRBV5-1	TGCGCCAGCAGCTTGTGGGAATGGGGGCCGCACACTGAAGCTTTCTTT	CASSLWEWGPHTEAFF
TRBJ2-3	TRBD2	.	TRBV6-5	TGTGCGCTAGCGGGTAACACAGATACGCAGTATTTT	CALAGNTDTQYF
TRBJ2-7	.	.	TRBV6-2/TRBV6-3	TGTGCCAGCAGTTACAGCAGGACCTACGAGCAGTACTTC	CASSYSRTYEQYF
TRBJ2-3	TRBD2	.	TRBV2	TGTGCCAGCAGTGAAACTAGCGGGATAACAGATACGCAGTATTTT	CASSETSGITDTQYF
TRBJ1-2	.	.	TRBV4-1	TGCGCCAGCAGCGAGGGGGTAGGTGGCTACACCTTC	CASSEGVGGYTF
TRBJ1-2	.	.	TRBV28	TGTGCCAGCAGTTTGGACATTGAAGGGCATGGCTACACCTTC	CASSLDIEGHGYTF
TRBJ2-1	.	.	TRBV7-2	TGTGCCAGCAGCTTAGTTAGCGGCGCCTACAATGAGCAGTTCTTC	CASSLVSGAYNEQFF
TRBJ2-6	TRBD1	.	TRBV25-1	TGTGCCAGCAGTCTACGACAGGGTTCCGGGGCCAACGTCCTGACTTTC	CASSLRQGSGANVLTF
TRBJ1-4	TRBD1	.	TRBV5-4	TGTGCCAGCGGGCACAGGGGCAATCAGGAAAAACTGTTTTTT	CASGHRGNQEKLFF
TRBJ2-7	TRBD2	.	TRBV7-8	TGTGCCAGCAGCTTAGCCCCGGGGGGATACTCCTACGAGCAGTACTTC	CASSLAPGGYSYEQYF
TRBJ2-5	TRBD1	.	TRBV20-1	TGCAGTGCTAGAGGGGACAGGACCCAGTACTTC	CSARGDRTQYF
TRBJ2-3	.	.	TRBV6-5	TGTGCCAGCAGTTACCGGTCCCGCACAGATACGCAGTATTTT	CASSYRSRTDTQYF
TRBJ1-2	TRBD1	.	TRBV5-5	TGTGCCAGCAGGGGACAGGGGGGCGGGGGCTACACCTTC	CASRGQGGGGYTF
TRBJ2-2	.	.	TRBV4-3	TGCGCCAGCAGCCAAGGTCAGGGGTGGAACACCGGGGAGCTGTTTTTT	CASSQGQGWNTGELFF
TRBJ2-5	.	.	TRBV20-1	TGCAGTGTTGGGACTGGAGAGACCCAGTACTTC	CSVGTGETQYF
TRBJ1-2	TRBD1	few	TRBV19	TGTGCCAGTAGTATCGGATTAGGACAGGTGAAACATGGCTACACCTTC	CASSIGLGQVKHGYTF
TRBJ1-6	.	.	TRBV19	TGTGCCAGTAGTATAGAGACAGGATACTTATCACCCCTCCACTTT	CASSIETGYLSPLHF
TRBJ2-2	.	.	TRBV6-6	TGTGCCAGCACGACCCCCGGGTTCGCGAACACCGGGGAGCTGTTTTTT	CASTTPGFANTGELFF
TRBJ1-2	TRBD1	once	TRBV19	TGTGCCAGTAGTATCCTCCAGACAGGGACGGCTAACTATGGCTACACCTTC	CASSILQTGTANYGYTF
TRBJ2-5	.	.	TRBV5-1	TGCGCCAGCAGCTTGGAGGGGTACCAAGAGACCCAGTACTTC	CASSLEGYQETQYF
TRBJ1-6	.	.	TRBV6-5	TGTGCCAGCAGTTACTCTCCGGACAGTTATAATTCACCCCTCCACTTT	CASSYSPDSYNSPLHF
TRBJ1-1	.	.	TRBV2	TGTGCCAGTTCGTCGTCCCCCGGGGGGAGCACTGAAGCTTTCTTT	CASSSSPGGSTEAFF
TRBJ2-7	TRBD2	.	TRBV9	TGTGCCAGCAGTCCCCAGGGACTAGCAGCCTCCTACGAGCAGTACTTC	CASSPQGLAASYEQYF
TRBJ1-1	TRBD1	.	TRBV7-9	TGTGCCAGCAGCCGACAGGGGGGGACTGAAGCTTTCTTT	CASSRQGGTEAFF
TRBJ2-5	TRBD1	.	TRBV3-1/TRBV3-2	TGTGCCAGCAGCCAAGTTTTTCTGACAGGGAACCAAGAGACCCAGTACTTC	CASSQVFLTGNQETQYF
TRBJ1-2	.	.	TRBV7-9	TGTGCCAGCAGCCGGGACAACCTTAACTATGGCTACACCTTC	CASSRDNLNYGYTF
TRBJ1-1	.	.	TRBV19	TGTGCCAGTATTAAAAGGGGGATGAACACTGAAGCTTTCTTT	CASIKRGMNTEAFF
TRBJ2-1	.	.	TRBV5-1	TGCGCCAGCGTGGGACTCGGCTCCTACAATGAGCAGTTCTTC	CASVGLGSYNEQFF
TRBJ2-1	.	.	TRBV6-4	TGTGCCAGCTCCCCGGAGGACTCTTCCTACAATGAGCAGTTCTTC	CASSPEDSSYNEQFF
TRBJ2-7	TRBD2	once	TRBV25-1	TGTGCCAGCATTGGGGGGGTTAGCTACGAGCAGTACTTC	CASIGGVSYEQYF
TRBJ2-1	.	.	TRBV5-1	TGCGCCAGCATATCATATGGCACGTCCAATGAGCAGTTCTTC	CASISYGTSNEQFF
TRBJ2-1	TRBD2	.	TRBV7-8	TGTGCCAGCAGCCTTCCGGGACTAAGGAATGAGCAGTTCTTC	CASSLPGLRNEQFF
TRBJ2-7	.	.	TRBV4-2	TGTGCCAGCAGCCTCGGAGGTAGCGTACCCTACGAGCAGTACTTC	CASSLGGSVPYEQYF
TRBJ2-1	.	.	TRBV5-1	TGCGCCAGCAGCTTGAACCTAGCGTCAAATGAGCAGTTCTTC	CASSLNLASNEQFF
TRBJ1-1	.	.	TRBV12-3/TRBV12-4	TGTGCCAGCAGTTACGGGGGGATCACTGAAGCTTTCTTT	CASSYGGITEAFF
TRBJ1-1	.	.	TRBV25-1	TGTGCCAGCAGTGAACACTGGAACACTGAAGCTTTCTTT	CASSEHWNTEAFF
TRBJ2-3	.	few	TRBV30	TGTGCCTGGATCCCCATCTGGCGGGTAGATACGCAGTATTTT	CAWIPIWRVDTQYF
TRBJ1-2	.	.	TRBV7-2	TGTGCCAGCAGCTTTTGGGGTCAGGGCGGTGGCTACACCTTC	CASSFWGQGGGYTF
TRBJ2-7	.	.	TRBV7-8	TGTGCCAGCAGCCGCGACACAGGGCCGCAGTACTTC	CASSRDTGPQYF
TRBJ2-3	TRBD2	.	TRBV7-9	TGTGCCAGCAGCTTAGTGGCTAGCGGACACTCTAGCACAGATACGCAGTATTTT	CASSLVASGHSSTDTQYF
TRBJ2-1	TRBD2	once	TRBV6-2/TRBV6-3	TGTGCCAGCAGTTACCCCCACTCCCGACTAGCGGGGGGTTACAATGAGCAGTTCTTC	CASSYPHSRLAGGYNEQFF
TRBJ1-1	.	.	TRBV9	TGTGCCAGCAGCGTAGAGGACAGACAGAACACTGAAGCTTTCTTT	CASSVEDRQNTEAFF
TRBJ2-7	.	.	TRBV5-1	TGCGCCAGCAGCTTGGAAGGACGACCGGGGGAGCAGTACTTC	CASSLEGRPGEQYF
TRBJ2-5	TRBD1	.	TRBV9	TGTGCCAGCAGCGCACGGACAGGCGCCCAAGAGACCCAGTACTTC	CASSARTGAQETQYF
TRBJ1-1	TRBD1	.	TRBV11-3	TGTGCCAGCAGCTTAGCCAGGACAGGGACTGAAGCTTTCTTT	CASSLARTGTEAFF